This T cell receptor beta chain originates from a study of blood T cell repertoires in COVID-19. Clones were sequenced by immunoSEQ multiplex PCR, and TCRdb holds only the in-frame ones, with some missing. The sample has approximately 70,000 clones; 80% are singletons. For this clone: The same CDR3 can be traced to other DNA sequences in this sample.

The CDR3 runs to 16 residues. The V and J ends lost 1 base and 4 bases, in that order; junction bases with no gene match: 0. The germline gives CDR1 LGHNA, CDR2 YNFKEQ. This sequence was found in a man between 65 and 80 years old who had recovered from COVID-19. Sequences were obtained from peripheral blood. The chain employs TRBV4-2 and TRBJ2-3; the match to TRBD2 covers 15 bases. As DNA, the CDR3 is TGTGCCAGCAGCCAAGGGACTAGCGGGGGGGCAGATACGCAGTATTTT. Translated, it gives CASSQGTSGGADTQYF.